The rows below give T cell receptor beta chains drawn from one sample of a study of blood T cells in healthy people across ages. MiXCR, applied by TCRdb to the 5' RACE reads, yields one record per CDR3 protein. The sample carries about 1.4 million distinct CDR3 sequences, around 55% recorded once. The sequencing input was blood. Receptors originate from a man younger than 30 in good health. The CDR3 runs from the conserved cysteine through the conserved F or W. D genes are given only for firm matches. Some rows mark clone size as missing; the rest say once, few, many or name a class of expanded clone.

J: TRBJ2-7; V: TRBV5-6; D: NA; size: NA; DNA: TGTGCCAGCAGCTTGAAGGGGGTAACCTACGAGCAGTACTTC; CDR3: CASSLKGVTYEQYF
J: TRBJ2-7; V: TRBV7-6; D: NA; size: NA; DNA: TGTGCCAGCAGCTCCACAGTAGGGATTGGCTCCTACGAGCAGTACTTC; CDR3: CASSSTVGIGSYEQYF
J: TRBJ2-7; V: TRBV7-9; D: NA; size: NA; DNA: TGTGCCAGCACCCAAACCGGGCGGGGCAGGGTGGAGGAGCAGTACTTC; CDR3: CASTQTGRGRVEEQYF
J: TRBJ2-3; V: TRBV6-2/TRBV6-3; D: NA; size: NA; DNA: TGTGCCAGCAGCAGGGACACGGCAGATACGCAGTATTTT; CDR3: CASSRDTADTQYF
J: TRBJ2-4; V: TRBV10-3; D: NA; size: NA; DNA: TGTGCCATTCGGGGCGCGGAGAAAAACATTCAGCACTTC; CDR3: CAIRGAEKNIQHF
J: TRBJ2-1; V: TRBV24-1; D: NA; size: NA; DNA: TGTGCCACCAGTGATGCCACACCGACCCGAGGAGGCTCCTACAATGAGCAGTTCTTC; CDR3: CATSDATPTRGGSYNEQFF
J: TRBJ2-4; V: TRBV5-1; D: TRBD2; size: few; DNA: TGCGCCAGCAGCCAAAGACTAGCGGGGTCAAACATTCAGTACTTC; CDR3: CASSQRLAGSNIQYF
J: TRBJ2-3; V: TRBV7-2; D: TRBD2; size: NA; DNA: TGTGCCAGCAGCCCCGAAGCGGGGGCCCGAGATACGCAGTATTTT; CDR3: CASSPEAGARDTQYF
J: TRBJ2-2; V: TRBV28; D: NA; size: NA; DNA: TGTGCCAGCAGTTTTATAGTAGGCGGGGAGCTGTTTTTT; CDR3: CASSFIVGGELFF
J: TRBJ2-3; V: TRBV20-1; D: NA; size: NA; DNA: TGCAGTGCTAGAGATCGAGAGCTATCAGATACGCAGTATTTT; CDR3: CSARDRELSDTQYF
J: TRBJ2-7; V: TRBV7-2; D: NA; size: NA; DNA: TGTGCCAGCAGCTTCCCGGGACTGGCAGACATGACCTACGAGCAGTACTTC; CDR3: CASSFPGLADMTYEQYF
J: TRBJ2-1; V: TRBV29-1; D: NA; size: NA; DNA: TGCAGCGTGCCAAAGGAGGCAGAAGAGTACAATGAGCAGTTCTTC; CDR3: CSVPKEAEEYNEQFF
J: TRBJ2-6; V: TRBV6-2/TRBV6-3; D: TRBD1; size: NA; DNA: TGTGCCAGCAGGGACAGGGTGCAAGGGTCTGGGGCCAACGTCCTGACTTTC; CDR3: CASRDRVQGSGANVLTF
J: TRBJ2-7; V: TRBV11-2; D: NA; size: NA; DNA: TGTGCCAGCAGCTTACGTAATGAAAACGAGCAGTACTTC; CDR3: CASSLRNENEQYF
J: TRBJ2-1; V: TRBV6-6; D: NA; size: NA; DNA: TGTGCCAGCAGTTACTGGTTTAGCCTTTCTGGCAATGAGCAGTTCTTC; CDR3: CASSYWFSLSGNEQFF
J: TRBJ2-7; V: TRBV20-1; D: TRBD2; size: NA; DNA: TGCAGTGCTATGCCTAGCGGGGTATCCTACGAGCAGTACTTC; CDR3: CSAMPSGVSYEQYF
J: TRBJ2-2; V: TRBV12-3/TRBV12-4; D: TRBD2; size: NA; DNA: TGTGCCAGCAGAGATAACGGACTAGCGTTCACCGGGGGGCTGTTTTTT; CDR3: CASRDNGLAFTGGLFF
J: TRBJ1-1; V: TRBV10-3; D: NA; size: NA; DNA: TGTGCCTTCCAGACAGGACCGAACACTGAAGCTTTCTTT; CDR3: CAFQTGPNTEAFF
J: TRBJ2-1; V: TRBV9; D: NA; size: NA; DNA: TGTGCCAGCAGCGTAGGGGCTAGCAGACACAATGAGCAGTTCTTC; CDR3: CASSVGASRHNEQFF
J: TRBJ2-5; V: TRBV7-2; D: NA; size: NA; DNA: TGTGCCAGCAGGCCTAGACCTGAGACCCAGTACTTC; CDR3: CASRPRPETQYF
J: TRBJ2-2; V: TRBV12-3/TRBV12-4; D: NA; size: NA; DNA: TGTGCCAGCACCCCCTGGCGGTCCGGGGAGCTGTTTTTT; CDR3: CASTPWRSGELFF
J: TRBJ1-4; V: TRBV28; D: NA; size: NA; DNA: TGTGCCAGCAGCCCCGACCCGTATCCTGAAAAACTGTTTTTT; CDR3: CASSPDPYPEKLFF
J: TRBJ2-7; V: TRBV5-1; D: NA; size: NA; DNA: TGCGCCAGCAGCTATATCGATGTATTGGGCAGCGACGAGCAGTACTTC; CDR3: CASSYIDVLGSDEQYF
J: TRBJ2-5; V: TRBV29-1; D: TRBD2; size: few; DNA: TGCAGCGTTCAGACTAGCGGGTTCACTTGGGAAGAGACCCAGTACTTC; CDR3: CSVQTSGFTWEETQYF
J: TRBJ2-1; V: TRBV5-1; D: TRBD1; size: once; DNA: TGCGCCAGCAGCACCGGACAGGGGCAGGATGAGCAGTTCTTC; CDR3: CASSTGQGQDEQFF
J: TRBJ1-2; V: TRBV5-6; D: TRBD1; size: NA; DNA: TGTGCCAGCAGCGGAATACTCGGACAGGGAAACTATGGCTACACCTTC; CDR3: CASSGILGQGNYGYTF
J: TRBJ2-7; V: TRBV29-1; D: TRBD2; size: NA; DNA: TGCAGCGTTGCGGGGGGGGACACGACCTACAATGAGCAGTACTTC; CDR3: CSVAGGDTTYNEQYF
J: TRBJ2-7; V: TRBV6-2/TRBV6-3; D: NA; size: once; DNA: TGTGCCAGCAACCACGACAGGCGGAGATCCTACGAGCAGTACTTC; CDR3: CASNHDRRRSYEQYF
J: TRBJ1-2; V: TRBV7-9; D: NA; size: NA; DNA: TGTGCCACCAGTCCAGGGAAGGACTATGGCTACACCTTC; CDR3: CATSPGKDYGYTF
J: TRBJ1-5; V: TRBV7-9; D: TRBD1; size: few; DNA: TGTGCCAGCAGCCCGGACAGGAATAGCAATCAGCCCCAGCATTTT; CDR3: CASSPDRNSNQPQHF
J: TRBJ2-7; V: TRBV14; D: NA; size: NA; DNA: TGTGCCAGCAGCCAAGCGTTTCGGTGGGGCTCCTACGAGCAGTACTTC; CDR3: CASSQAFRWGSYEQYF
J: TRBJ2-7; V: TRBV20-1; D: TRBD2; size: NA; DNA: TGCAGTGCTAGAATGGGCGGGGGAAACTCCTACGAGCAGTACTTC; CDR3: CSARMGGGNSYEQYF
J: TRBJ1-5; V: TRBV5-5; D: NA; size: NA; DNA: TGTGCCAGCAGCCCCCGCCACGGACAGACGGATCAGCCCCAGCATTTT; CDR3: CASSPRHGQTDQPQHF
J: TRBJ2-7; V: TRBV28; D: NA; size: few; DNA: TGTGCCAGCAGTTTTGGGCCCAACGAGCAGTACTTC; CDR3: CASSFGPNEQYF
J: TRBJ2-7; V: TRBV20-1; D: NA; size: NA; DNA: TGCAGTGCTAGTCGGGAGCGATCCTACGAGCAGTACTTC; CDR3: CSASRERSYEQYF
J: TRBJ2-1; V: TRBV29-1; D: TRBD1; size: NA; DNA: TGCAGCGTTGGGACAGGGGGCTACAATGAGCAGTTCTTC; CDR3: CSVGTGGYNEQFF
J: TRBJ1-2; V: TRBV6-6; D: TRBD1; size: many; DNA: TGTGCCAGCAGTGGGATCACAGGGGGCTATGGCTACACCTTC; CDR3: CASSGITGGYGYTF
J: TRBJ2-3; V: TRBV9; D: TRBD2; size: NA; DNA: TGTGCCAGCAGCGTAGACGAGCTAGCGGGCACAGATACGCAGTATTTT; CDR3: CASSVDELAGTDTQYF
J: TRBJ2-2; V: TRBV27; D: NA; size: few; DNA: TGTGCCAGCGGTCAAGGCGGGGAGCTGTTTTTT; CDR3: CASGQGGELFF
J: TRBJ1-6; V: TRBV6-6; D: NA; size: NA; DNA: TGTGCCAGCAGTTACTCGTCCGACCATAATTCACCCCTCCACTTT; CDR3: CASSYSSDHNSPLHF
J: TRBJ2-1; V: TRBV11-3; D: NA; size: NA; DNA: TGTGCCAGCAGCATTATGGGTCTTGAGCAGTTCTTC; CDR3: CASSIMGLEQFF
J: TRBJ1-4; V: TRBV5-1; D: NA; size: NA; DNA: TGCGCCAGCAGCTTGGATCCAGGGGACCCAACTAATGAAAAACTGTTTTTT; CDR3: CASSLDPGDPTNEKLFF
J: TRBJ2-7; V: TRBV2; D: NA; size: few; DNA: TGTGCCAGCAGCGCTAAGGGGCTGGATCCCTCCTACGAGCAGTACTTC; CDR3: CASSAKGLDPSYEQYF
J: TRBJ2-7; V: TRBV4-1; D: TRBD1; size: NA; DNA: TGCGCCAGCAGCCAAAACAGGGGAGACTCCTACGAGCAGTACTTC; CDR3: CASSQNRGDSYEQYF
J: TRBJ2-4; V: TRBV12-3/TRBV12-4; D: NA; size: NA; DNA: TGTGCCAGCAGTCGGGAGCAAAACATTCAGTACTTC; CDR3: CASSREQNIQYF
J: TRBJ2-3; V: TRBV20-1; D: TRBD2; size: once; DNA: TGCAGTGCCCGGAAGACTAGCTCCGATACGCAGTATTTT; CDR3: CSARKTSSDTQYF
J: TRBJ2-3; V: TRBV12-3/TRBV12-4; D: NA; size: NA; DNA: TGTGCCAGCAGTTTGATCGACAGCACAGATACGCAGTATTTT; CDR3: CASSLIDSTDTQYF
J: TRBJ1-2; V: TRBV12-2; D: NA; size: NA; DNA: TGTGCAAGTCGCTTACCATATCGATCCCCGACAGTGAGCTATGGCTACACCTTC; CDR3: CASRLPYRSPTVSYGYTF
J: TRBJ2-1; V: TRBV20-1; D: TRBD2; size: NA; DNA: TGCAGTGCTAGAGTAGGGACTAGCGGGAGCCGGAGCTCCTGCAATGAGCAGTTCTTC; CDR3: CSARVGTSGSRSSCNEQFF
J: TRBJ2-7; V: TRBV4-3; D: TRBD2; size: few; DNA: TGCGCCAGCAGCCAAATTTCGGGGGGAACCTACGAGCAGTACTTC; CDR3: CASSQISGGTYEQYF
J: TRBJ2-1; V: TRBV28; D: NA; size: few; DNA: TGTGCCAGCGGATTTCTTGGGGGGAGCGATGAGCAGTTCTTC; CDR3: CASGFLGGSDEQFF
J: TRBJ2-7; V: TRBV29-1; D: NA; size: many; DNA: TGCAGCGTTGTAGGAAATTCCTACGAGCAGTACTTC; CDR3: CSVVGNSYEQYF
J: TRBJ2-6; V: TRBV20-1; D: NA; size: NA; DNA: TGCAGTGCTAGTTCGGGGTGGAGGGACTCTGGGGCCAACGTCCTGACTTTC; CDR3: CSASSGWRDSGANVLTF
J: TRBJ2-2; V: TRBV20-1; D: TRBD2; size: NA; DNA: TGCAGTGCTGGGCGGGGGGGGAACACCGGGGAGCTGTTTTTT; CDR3: CSAGRGGNTGELFF
J: TRBJ2-3; V: TRBV6-2/TRBV6-3; D: NA; size: few; DNA: TGTGCCAGCAGTGTTGGGGGCCGCACAGATACGCAGTATTTT; CDR3: CASSVGGRTDTQYF
J: TRBJ2-3; V: TRBV10-3; D: NA; size: few; DNA: TGTGCCATCACGAATTCAGGGGAGTCAACAGATACGCAGTATTTT; CDR3: CAITNSGESTDTQYF
J: TRBJ1-1; V: TRBV20-1; D: NA; size: NA; DNA: TGCAGTGCTACAGGGTATCTAATGAACACTGAAGCTTTCTTT; CDR3: CSATGYLMNTEAFF